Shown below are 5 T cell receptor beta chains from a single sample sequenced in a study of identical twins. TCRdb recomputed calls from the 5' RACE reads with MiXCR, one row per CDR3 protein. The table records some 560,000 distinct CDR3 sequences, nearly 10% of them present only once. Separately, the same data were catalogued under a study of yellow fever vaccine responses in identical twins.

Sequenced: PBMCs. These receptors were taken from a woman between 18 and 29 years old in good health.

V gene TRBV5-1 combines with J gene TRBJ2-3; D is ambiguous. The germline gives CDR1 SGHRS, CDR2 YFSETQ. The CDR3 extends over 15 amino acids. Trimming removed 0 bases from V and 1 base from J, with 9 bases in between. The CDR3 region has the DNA TGCGCCAGCAGCTTGGACGGGCGCCGCACAGATACGCAGTATTTT. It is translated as CASSLDGRRTDTQYF.

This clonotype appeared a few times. The CDR3 DNA sequence: TGTGCCAGCAGTTCGCAGGGCCTCTACGAGCAGTACTTC. Amino acids: CASSSQGLYEQYF. The chain has TRBV6-6 and TRBJ2-7; the D gene is possibly TRBD1 (5 bases). This CDR3 has 13 residues. Germline V gene lookup returns CDR1 MNHNY and CDR2 SVGAGI (reference sequence). V gave up 4 bases and J gave up 3 bases, with 10 bases separating them.

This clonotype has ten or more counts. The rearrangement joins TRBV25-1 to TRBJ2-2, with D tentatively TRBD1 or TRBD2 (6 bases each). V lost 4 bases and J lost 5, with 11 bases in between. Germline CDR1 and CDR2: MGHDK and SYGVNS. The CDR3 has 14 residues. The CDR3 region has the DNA TGTGCCAGCAGTGGCCAGGGGAGGACCGGGGAGCTGTTTTTT. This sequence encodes CASSGQGRTGELFF.

CDR3 amino acids: CASSRKTGTGFSGSYEQYF. The CDR3, as DNA: TGTGCCAGCAGTCGTAAAACCGGGACAGGGTTTTCTGGGTCCTACGAGCAGTACTTC. The chain couples TRBV2 to TRBJ2-7; 9 bases agree with TRBD1. J gave up 1 base and V 5 bases, and 18 bases lay outside the gene matches. Germline assignment: CDR1 SNHLY and CDR2 FYNNEI. This CDR3 comprises 19 residues.

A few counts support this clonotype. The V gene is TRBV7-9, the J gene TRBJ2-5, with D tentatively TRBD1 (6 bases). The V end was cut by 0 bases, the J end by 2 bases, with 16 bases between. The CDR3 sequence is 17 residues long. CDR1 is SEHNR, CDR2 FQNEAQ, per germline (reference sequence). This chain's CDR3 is CASSLAPTTGFQETQYF. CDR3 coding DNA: TGTGCCAGCAGCTTAGCCCCTACGACAGGATTTCAAGAGACCCAGTACTTC.